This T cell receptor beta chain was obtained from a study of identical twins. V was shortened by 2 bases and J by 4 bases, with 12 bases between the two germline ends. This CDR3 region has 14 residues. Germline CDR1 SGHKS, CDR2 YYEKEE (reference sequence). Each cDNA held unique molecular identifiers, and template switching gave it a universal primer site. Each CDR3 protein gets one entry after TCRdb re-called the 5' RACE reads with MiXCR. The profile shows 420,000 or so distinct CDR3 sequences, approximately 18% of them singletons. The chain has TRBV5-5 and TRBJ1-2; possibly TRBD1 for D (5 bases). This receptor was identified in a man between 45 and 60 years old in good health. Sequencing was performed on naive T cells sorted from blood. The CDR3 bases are TGTGCCAGCAGCTTATCAGGGTATGGCTATGGCTACACCTTC. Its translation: CASSLSGYGYGYTF.